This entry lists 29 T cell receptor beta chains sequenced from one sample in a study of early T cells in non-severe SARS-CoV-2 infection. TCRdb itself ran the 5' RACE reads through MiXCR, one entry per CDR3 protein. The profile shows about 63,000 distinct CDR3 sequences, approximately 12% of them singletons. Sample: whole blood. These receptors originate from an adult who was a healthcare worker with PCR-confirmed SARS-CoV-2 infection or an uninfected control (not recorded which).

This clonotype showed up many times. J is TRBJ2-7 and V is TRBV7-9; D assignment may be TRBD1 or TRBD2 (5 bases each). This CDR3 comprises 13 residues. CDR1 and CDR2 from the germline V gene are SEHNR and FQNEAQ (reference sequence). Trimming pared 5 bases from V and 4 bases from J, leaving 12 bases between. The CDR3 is CASSPRDVYEQYF. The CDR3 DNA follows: TGTGCCAGCAGCCCCCGGGACGTTTACGAGCAGTACTTC.

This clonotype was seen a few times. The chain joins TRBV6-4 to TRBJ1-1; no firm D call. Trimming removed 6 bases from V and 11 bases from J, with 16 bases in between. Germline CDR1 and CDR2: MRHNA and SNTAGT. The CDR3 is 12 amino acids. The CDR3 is CASRDRANKAFF. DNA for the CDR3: TGTGCCAGCAGAGACCGGGCCAACAAGGCTTTCTTT.

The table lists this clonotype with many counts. CDR3 in DNA: TGTGCCAGCGGTCGACCCCCCGGAGATACGCAGTATTTT. Translation gives CASGRPPGDTQYF. The chain is built from TRBV9 and TRBJ2-3; D unresolved. V shed 7 bases and J shed 5 bases, with 14 bases lying between them. This CDR3 is 13 amino acids long. Per the germline V gene, CDR1 is SGDLS and CDR2 is YYNGEE.

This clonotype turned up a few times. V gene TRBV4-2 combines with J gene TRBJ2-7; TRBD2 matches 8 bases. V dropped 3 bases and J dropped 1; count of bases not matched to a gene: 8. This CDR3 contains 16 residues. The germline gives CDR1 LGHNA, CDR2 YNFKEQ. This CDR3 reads CASSQSSSGVSYEQYF. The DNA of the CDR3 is TGTGCCAGCAGCCAGTCGAGTAGCGGGGTATCCTACGAGCAGTACTTC.

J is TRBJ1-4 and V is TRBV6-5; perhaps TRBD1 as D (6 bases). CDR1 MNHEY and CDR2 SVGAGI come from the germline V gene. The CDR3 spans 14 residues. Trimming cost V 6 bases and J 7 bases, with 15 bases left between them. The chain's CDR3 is CASSRTQGGEKLFF. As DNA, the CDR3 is TGTGCCAGCAGCCGGACACAGGGCGGTGAAAAACTGTTTTTT.

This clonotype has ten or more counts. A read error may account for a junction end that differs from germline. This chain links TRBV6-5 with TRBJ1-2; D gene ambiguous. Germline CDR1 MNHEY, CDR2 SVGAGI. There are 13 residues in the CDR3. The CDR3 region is CASSYGRVRGYTF. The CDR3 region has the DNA TGTGCCAGTAGTTATGGGAGGGTTCGAGGCTACACCTTC.

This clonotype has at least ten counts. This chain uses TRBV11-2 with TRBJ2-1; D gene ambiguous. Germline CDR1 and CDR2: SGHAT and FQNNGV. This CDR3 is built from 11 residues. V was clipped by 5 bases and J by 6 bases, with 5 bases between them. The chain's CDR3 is CASSLVNEQFF. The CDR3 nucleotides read TGTGCCAGCAGCCTCGTCAATGAGCAGTTCTTC.

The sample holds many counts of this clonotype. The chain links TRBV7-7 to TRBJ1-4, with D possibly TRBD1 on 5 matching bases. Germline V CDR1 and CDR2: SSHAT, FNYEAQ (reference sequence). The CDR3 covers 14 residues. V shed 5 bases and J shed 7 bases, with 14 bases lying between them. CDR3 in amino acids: CASSPLGGSEKLFF. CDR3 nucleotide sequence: TGTGCCAGCAGCCCCCTGGGGGGTAGTGAAAAACTGTTTTTT.

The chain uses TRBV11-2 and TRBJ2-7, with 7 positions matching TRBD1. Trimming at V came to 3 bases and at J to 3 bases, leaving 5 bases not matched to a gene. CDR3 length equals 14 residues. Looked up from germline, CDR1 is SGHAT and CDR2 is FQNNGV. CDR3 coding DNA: TGTGCCAGCAGCTTGTCGGCAGGGGGCTACGAGCAGTACTTC. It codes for CASSLSAGGYEQYF.

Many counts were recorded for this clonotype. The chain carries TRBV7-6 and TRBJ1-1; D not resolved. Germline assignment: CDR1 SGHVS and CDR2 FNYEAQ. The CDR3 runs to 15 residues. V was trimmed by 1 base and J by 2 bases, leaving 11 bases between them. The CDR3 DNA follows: TGTGCCAGCAGCTTAGATTTCCAGAGTAACACTGAAGCTTTCTTT. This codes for CASSLDFQSNTEAFF. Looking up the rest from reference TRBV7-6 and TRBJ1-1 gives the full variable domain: GAGVSQSPRYKVTKRGQDVALRCDPISGHVSLYWYRQALGQGPEFLTYFNYEAQQDKSGLPNDRFSAERPEGSISTLTIQRTEQRDSAMYRCASSLDFQSNTEAFFGQGTRLTVV.

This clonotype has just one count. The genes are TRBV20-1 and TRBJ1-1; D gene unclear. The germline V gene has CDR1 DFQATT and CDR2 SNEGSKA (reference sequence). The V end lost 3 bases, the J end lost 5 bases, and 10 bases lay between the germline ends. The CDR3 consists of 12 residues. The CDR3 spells CSASMHGTEAFF. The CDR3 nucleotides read TGCAGTGCTAGTATGCATGGGACTGAAGCTTTCTTT.

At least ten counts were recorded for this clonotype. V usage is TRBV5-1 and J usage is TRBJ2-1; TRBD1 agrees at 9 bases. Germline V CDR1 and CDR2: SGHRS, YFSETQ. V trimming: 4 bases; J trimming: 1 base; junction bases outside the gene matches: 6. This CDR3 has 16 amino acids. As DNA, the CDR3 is TGCGCCAGCAGCCGAGACGGACAGGGGTCCTACAATGAGCAGTTCTTC. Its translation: CASSRDGQGSYNEQFF.

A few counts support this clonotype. The CDR3, as DNA: TGTGCCAGCAGTCTACCCTGGGTCTACGAGCAGTACTTC. Translation gives CASSLPWVYEQYF. This chain uses TRBV28 with TRBJ2-7; no reliable D call. Germline lookup yields CDR1 MDHEN and CDR2 SYDVKM. V dropped 5 bases and J dropped 3 bases, with 11 bases sitting between them. This CDR3 region has 13 residues.

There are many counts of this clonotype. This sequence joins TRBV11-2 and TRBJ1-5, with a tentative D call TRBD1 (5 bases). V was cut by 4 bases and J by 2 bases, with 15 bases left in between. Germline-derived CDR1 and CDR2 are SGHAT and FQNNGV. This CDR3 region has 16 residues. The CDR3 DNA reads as TGTGCCAGCAGCTCCCTCGGACCGGGGGGCAATCAGCCCCAGCATTTT. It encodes CASSSLGPGGNQPQHF.

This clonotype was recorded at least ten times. The CDR3 nucleotides read TGCGCCAGCAGCCAAGTGGCGGGGGAGACAGATACGCAGTATTTT. Translation gives CASSQVAGETDTQYF. The chain uses TRBV4-1 and TRBJ2-3; 7 positions agree with TRBD2. Per germline, CDR1 MGHRA and CDR2 YSYEKL. The CDR3 loop spans 15 amino acids. Trimming removed 1 base from V and 3 bases from J; junction bases left unmatched: 4.

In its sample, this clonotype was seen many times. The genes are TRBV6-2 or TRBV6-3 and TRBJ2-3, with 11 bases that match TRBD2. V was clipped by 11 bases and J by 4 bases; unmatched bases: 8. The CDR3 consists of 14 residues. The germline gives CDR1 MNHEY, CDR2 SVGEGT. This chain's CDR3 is CAGSPGLAADTQYF. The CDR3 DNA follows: TGTGCCGGGTCTCCGGGACTAGCGGCAGATACGCAGTATTTT.

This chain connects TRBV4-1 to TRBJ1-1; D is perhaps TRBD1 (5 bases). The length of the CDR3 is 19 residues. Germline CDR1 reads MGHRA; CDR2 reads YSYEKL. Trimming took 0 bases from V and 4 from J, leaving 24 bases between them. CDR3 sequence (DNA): TGCGCCAGCAGCCAAGATGTCGATCGAGGCGCGGGGGGGGTCACTGAAGCTTTCTTT. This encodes CASSQDVDRGAGGVTEAFF.

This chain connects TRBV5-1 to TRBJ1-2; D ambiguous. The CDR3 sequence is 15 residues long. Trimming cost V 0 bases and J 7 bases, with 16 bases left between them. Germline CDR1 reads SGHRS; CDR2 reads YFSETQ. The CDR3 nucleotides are TGCGCCAGCAGCTTGGAAACCCGGGCCCGGGGTGGCTACACCTTC. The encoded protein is CASSLETRARGGYTF.

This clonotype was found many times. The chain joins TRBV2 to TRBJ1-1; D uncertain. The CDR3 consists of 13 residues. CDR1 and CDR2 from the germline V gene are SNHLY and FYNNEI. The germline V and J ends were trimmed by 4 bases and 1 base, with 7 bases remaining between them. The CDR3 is CASSGETNTEAFF. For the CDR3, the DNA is TGTGCCAGCAGTGGAGAAACGAACACTGAAGCTTTCTTT.

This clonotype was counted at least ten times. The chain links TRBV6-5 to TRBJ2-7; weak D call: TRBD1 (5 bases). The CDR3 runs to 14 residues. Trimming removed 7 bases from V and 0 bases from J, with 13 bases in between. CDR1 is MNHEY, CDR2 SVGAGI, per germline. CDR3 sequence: CASNPVDSSYEQYF. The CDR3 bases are TGTGCCAGCAATCCCGTCGACAGCTCCTACGAGCAGTACTTC.

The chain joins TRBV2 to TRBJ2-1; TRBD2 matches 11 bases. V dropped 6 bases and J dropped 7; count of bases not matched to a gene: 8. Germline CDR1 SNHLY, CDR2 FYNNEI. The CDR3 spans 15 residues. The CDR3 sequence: CASSSRLAGTNEQFF. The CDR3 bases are TGTGCCAGCAGCAGTAGACTAGCGGGGACGAATGAGCAGTTCTTC.

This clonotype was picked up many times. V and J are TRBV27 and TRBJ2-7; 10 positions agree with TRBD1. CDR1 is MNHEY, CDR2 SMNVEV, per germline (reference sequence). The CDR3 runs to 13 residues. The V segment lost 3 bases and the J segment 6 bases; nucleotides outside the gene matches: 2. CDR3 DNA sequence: TGTGCCAGCAGTTTGGGGACAGGGGCCGAGCAGTACTTC. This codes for CASSLGTGAEQYF.

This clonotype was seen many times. In DNA form, the CDR3 reads TGTGCCAGCAGCCTTAGTAGCGGTGAGCAGTTCTTC. Protein sequence: CASSLSSGEQFF. The rearrangement uses TRBV14 and TRBJ2-1; tentatively, D is TRBD2 (6 bases). The V and J ends lost 4 bases and 9 bases respectively, with 10 bases between them. The CDR3 has 12 residues. Germline CDR1 and CDR2: SGHDN and FVKESK.

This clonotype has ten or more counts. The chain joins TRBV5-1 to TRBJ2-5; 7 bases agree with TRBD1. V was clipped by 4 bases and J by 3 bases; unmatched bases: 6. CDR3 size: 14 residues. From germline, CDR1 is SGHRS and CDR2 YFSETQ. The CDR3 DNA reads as TGCGCCAGCAGCCCCTCGGACAGGAAAGAGACCCAGTACTTC. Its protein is CASSPSDRKETQYF. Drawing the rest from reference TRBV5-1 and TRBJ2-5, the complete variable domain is KAGVTQTPRYLIKTRGQQVTLSCSPISGHRSVSWYQQTPGQGLQFLFEYFSETQRNKGNFPGRFSGRQFSNSRSEMNVSTLELGDSALYLCASSPSDRKETQYFGPGTRLLVL.

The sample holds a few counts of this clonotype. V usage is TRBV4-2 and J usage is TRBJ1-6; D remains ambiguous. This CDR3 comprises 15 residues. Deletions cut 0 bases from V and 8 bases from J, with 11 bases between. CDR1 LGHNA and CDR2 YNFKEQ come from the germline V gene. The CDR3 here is CASSQDPGEDSPLHF. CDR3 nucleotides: TGTGCCAGCAGCCAAGATCCAGGAGAGGATTCACCCCTCCACTTT.

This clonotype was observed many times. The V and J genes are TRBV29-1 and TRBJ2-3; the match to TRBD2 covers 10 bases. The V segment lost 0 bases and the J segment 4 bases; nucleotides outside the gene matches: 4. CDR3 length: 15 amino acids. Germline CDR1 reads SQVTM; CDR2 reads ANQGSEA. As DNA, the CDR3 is TGCAGCGTTGAAGACGGACTAGCGGTGGCAGATACGCAGTATTTT. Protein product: CSVEDGLAVADTQYF.

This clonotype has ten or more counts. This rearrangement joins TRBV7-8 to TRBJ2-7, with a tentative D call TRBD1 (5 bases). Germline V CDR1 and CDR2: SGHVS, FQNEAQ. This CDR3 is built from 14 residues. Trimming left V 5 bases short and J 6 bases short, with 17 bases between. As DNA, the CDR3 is TGTGCCAGCAGCCCGGAGACAGTTCTGGGCGAGCAGTACTTC. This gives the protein CASSPETVLGEQYF. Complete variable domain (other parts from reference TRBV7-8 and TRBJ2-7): GAGVSQSPRYKVAKRGQDVALRCDPISGHVSLFWYQQALGQGPEFLTYFQNEAQLDKSGLPSDRFFAERPEGSVSTLKIQRTQQEDSAVYLCASSPETVLGEQYFGPGTRLTVT.

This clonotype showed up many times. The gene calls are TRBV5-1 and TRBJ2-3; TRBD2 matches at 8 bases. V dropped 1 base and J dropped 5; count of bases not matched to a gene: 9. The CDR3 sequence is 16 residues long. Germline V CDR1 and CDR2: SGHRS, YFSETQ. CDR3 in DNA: TGCGCCAGCAGCTTGTATTTCGGGGGGGCCCAAGATACGCAGTATTTT. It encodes CASSLYFGGAQDTQYF.

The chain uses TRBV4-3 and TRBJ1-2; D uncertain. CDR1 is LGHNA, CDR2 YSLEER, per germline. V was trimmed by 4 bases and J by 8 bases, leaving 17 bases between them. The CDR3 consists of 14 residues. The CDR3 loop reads CASSLEGGEEGYTF. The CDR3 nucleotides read TGCGCCAGCAGCCTAGAGGGCGGTGAGGAGGGCTACACCTTC.